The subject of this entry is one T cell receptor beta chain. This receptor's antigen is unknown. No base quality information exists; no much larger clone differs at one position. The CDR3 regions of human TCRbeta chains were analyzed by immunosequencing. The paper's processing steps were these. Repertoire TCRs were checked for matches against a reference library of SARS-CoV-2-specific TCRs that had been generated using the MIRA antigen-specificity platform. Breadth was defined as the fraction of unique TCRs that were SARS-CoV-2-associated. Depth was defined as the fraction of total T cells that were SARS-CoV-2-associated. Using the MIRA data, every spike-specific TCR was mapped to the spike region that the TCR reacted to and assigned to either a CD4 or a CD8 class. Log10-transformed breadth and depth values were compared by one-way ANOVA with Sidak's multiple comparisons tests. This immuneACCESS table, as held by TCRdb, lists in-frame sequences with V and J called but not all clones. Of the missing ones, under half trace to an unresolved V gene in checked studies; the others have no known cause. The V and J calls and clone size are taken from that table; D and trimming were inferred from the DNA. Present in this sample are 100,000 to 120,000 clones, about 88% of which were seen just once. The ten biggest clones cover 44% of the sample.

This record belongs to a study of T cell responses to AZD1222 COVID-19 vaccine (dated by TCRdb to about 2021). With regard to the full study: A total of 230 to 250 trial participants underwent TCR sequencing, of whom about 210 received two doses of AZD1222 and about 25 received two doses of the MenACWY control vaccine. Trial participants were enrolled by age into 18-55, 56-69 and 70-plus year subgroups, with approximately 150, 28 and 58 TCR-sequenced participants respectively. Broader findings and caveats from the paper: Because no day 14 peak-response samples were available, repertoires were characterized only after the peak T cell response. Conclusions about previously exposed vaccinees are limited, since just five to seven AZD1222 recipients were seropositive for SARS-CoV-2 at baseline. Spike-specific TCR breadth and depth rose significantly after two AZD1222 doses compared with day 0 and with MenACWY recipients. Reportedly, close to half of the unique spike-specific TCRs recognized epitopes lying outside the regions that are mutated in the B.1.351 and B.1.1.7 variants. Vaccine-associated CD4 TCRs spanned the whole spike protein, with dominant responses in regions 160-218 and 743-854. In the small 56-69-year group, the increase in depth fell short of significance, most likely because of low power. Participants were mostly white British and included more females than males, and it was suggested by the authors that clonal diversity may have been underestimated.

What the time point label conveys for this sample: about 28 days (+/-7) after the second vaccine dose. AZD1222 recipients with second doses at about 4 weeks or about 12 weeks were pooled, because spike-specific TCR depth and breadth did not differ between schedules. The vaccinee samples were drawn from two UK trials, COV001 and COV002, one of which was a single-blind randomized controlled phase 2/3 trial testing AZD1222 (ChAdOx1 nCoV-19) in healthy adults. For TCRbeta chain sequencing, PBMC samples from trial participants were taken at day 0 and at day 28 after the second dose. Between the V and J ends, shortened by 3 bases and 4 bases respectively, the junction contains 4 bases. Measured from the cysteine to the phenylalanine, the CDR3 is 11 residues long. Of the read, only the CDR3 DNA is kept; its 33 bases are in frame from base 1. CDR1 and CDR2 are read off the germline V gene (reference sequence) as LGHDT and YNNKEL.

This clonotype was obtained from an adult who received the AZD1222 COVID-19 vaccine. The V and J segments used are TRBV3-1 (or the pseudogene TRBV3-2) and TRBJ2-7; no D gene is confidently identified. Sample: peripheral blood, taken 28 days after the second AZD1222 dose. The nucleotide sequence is TGTGCCAGCAGCCATGGTTACGAGCAGTACTTC. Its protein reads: CASSHGYEQYF.